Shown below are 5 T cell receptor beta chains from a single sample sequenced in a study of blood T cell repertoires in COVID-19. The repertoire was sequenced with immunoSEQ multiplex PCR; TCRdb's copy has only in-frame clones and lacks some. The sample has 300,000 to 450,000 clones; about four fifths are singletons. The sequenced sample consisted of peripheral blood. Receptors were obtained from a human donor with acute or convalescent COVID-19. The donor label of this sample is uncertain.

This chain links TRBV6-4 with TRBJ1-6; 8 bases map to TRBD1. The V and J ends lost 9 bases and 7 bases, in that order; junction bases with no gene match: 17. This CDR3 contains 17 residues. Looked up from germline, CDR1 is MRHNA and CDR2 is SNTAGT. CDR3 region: CARTGQAQGRENSPLHF. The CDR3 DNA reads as TGTGCCAGGACGGGACAGGCCCAAGGAAGGGAGAATTCACCCCTCCACTTT.

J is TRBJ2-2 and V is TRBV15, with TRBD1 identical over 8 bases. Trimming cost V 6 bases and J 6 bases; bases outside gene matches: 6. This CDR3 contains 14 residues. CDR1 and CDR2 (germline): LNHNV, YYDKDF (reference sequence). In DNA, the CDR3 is TGTGCCACCAGGGCAGGGGGCGCCCCCGGGGAGCTGTTTTTT. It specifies CATRAGGAPGELFF.

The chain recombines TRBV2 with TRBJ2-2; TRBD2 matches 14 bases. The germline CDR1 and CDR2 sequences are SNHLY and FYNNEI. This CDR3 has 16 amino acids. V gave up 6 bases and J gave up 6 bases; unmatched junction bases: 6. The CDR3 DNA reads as TGTGCCAGCAGCGGACTAGCGGGGGGTTTGGCCGGGGAGCTGTTTTTT. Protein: CASSGLAGGLAGELFF.

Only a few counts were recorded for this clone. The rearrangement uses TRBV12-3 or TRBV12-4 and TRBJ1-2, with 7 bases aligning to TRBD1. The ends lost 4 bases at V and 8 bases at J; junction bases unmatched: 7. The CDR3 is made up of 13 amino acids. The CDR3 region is CASSSTTGSGYTF. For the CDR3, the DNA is TGTGCCAGCAGTTCAACGACAGGGTCCGGCTACACCTTC.

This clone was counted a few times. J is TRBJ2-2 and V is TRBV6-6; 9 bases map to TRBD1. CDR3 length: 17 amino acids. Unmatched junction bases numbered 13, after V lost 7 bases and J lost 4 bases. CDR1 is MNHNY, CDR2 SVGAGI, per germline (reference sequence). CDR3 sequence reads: CASIRQGTGYTTGELFF. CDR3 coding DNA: TGTGCCAGCATTCGGCAGGGGACAGGGTATACCACCGGGGAGCTGTTTTTT.